The source of this T cell receptor beta chain is a study of control samples from healthy donors and cancer patients. The CDR3 spans 12 residues. CDR1 is MRHNA and CDR2 is SNTAGT in the germline V gene. With 2 bases removed from V and 4 bases from J, the gap between germline ends came to 5 bases. TCRdb's table, derived via immunoSEQ multiplex PCR, lists solely in-frame clones and lacks some. This sample has some 90,000 clones, with approximately 93% found just once. The rearrangement links TRBV6-4 to TRBJ1-2; tentatively, D is TRBD1 (5 bases). The source material was blood. This sequence was found in a young woman in good health. The CDR3 sequence is CASSDGAYGYTF. In DNA, the CDR3 is TGTGCCAGCAGTGACGGGGCCTATGGCTACACCTTC.